This T cell receptor (beta chain) was sequenced in a study of T cell responses to AZD1222 COVID-19 vaccine. The overall study: Analysis merged second doses at about 4 or about 12 weeks. Study-level results: The peak T cell response came first, and repertoires were sampled only after it. CD4 TCRs covered the whole spike, strongest at regions 160-218 and 743-854.

As regards this clone: Its antigen is currently unknown.

Data came from immunoSEQ multiplex PCR; TCRdb stores just in-frame clones and leaves some out. Of 95,000 to 150,000 clones listed, over 70% are singletons. The receptor was derived from an adult in good health. The starting material was peripheral blood, obtained on day 0 of AZD1222 vaccination.

CDR3 amino acids: CASSHRGSTGELFF. The DNA for the CDR3 is TGTGCCAGCAGCCACAGGGGGAGTACCGGGGAGCTGTTTTTT. J is TRBJ2-2 and V is TRBV11-2; the match to TRBD1 covers 8 bases. Germline CDR1 reads SGHAT; CDR2 reads FQNNGV. The length of the CDR3 is 14 residues. Trimming removed 5 bases from V and 5 bases from J; junction bases left unmatched: 4.